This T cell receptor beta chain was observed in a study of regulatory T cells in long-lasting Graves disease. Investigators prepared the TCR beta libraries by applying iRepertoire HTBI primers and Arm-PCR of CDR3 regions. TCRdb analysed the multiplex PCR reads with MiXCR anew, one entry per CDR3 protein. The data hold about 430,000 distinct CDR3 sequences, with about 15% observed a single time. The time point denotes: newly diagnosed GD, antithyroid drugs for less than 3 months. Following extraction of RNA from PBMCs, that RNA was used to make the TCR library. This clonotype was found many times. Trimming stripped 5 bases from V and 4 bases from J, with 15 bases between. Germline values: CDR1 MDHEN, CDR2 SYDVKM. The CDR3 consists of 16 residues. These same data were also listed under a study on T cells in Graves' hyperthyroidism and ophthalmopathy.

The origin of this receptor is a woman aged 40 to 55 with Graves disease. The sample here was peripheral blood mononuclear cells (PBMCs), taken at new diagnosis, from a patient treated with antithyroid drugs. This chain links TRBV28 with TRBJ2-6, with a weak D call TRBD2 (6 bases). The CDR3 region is CASSPRGGAGANVLTF. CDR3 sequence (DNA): TGTGCCAGCAGTCCCCGCGGAGGGGCCGGGGCCAACGTCCTGACTTTC.